The rows below give T cell receptor beta chains drawn from one sample of a study of OX40 agonist ivuxolimab in advanced cancers. The data were produced by immunoSEQ multiplex PCR, yet TCRdb's version contains in-frame clones alone and is incomplete. The repertoire consists of fewer than 85,000 clones, with approximately 80% occurring once and the leading ten covering around 8%. The sample consisted of CD4+ or CD8+ T cells sorted from blood, taken in a trial of the OX40 agonist ivuxolimab. The origin of the receptors is an adult with an advanced solid tumor such as melanoma, head and neck, liver or kidney cancer. The CDR3 runs from the conserved cysteine through the conserved F or W.

V: TRBV19; J: TRBJ2-1; CDR3: CASTLAGAQGLYNEQFF
V: TRBV4-2; J: TRBJ2-7; CDR3: CASSVDISYEQYF
V: TRBV6-6; J: TRBJ2-7; CDR3: CASSYGGGGGYEQYF
V: TRBV7-5; J: TRBJ2-3; CDR3: CVRSSTSGSLTDTQYF
V: TRBV7-2; J: TRBJ2-7; CDR3: CASSLGLAVRSEQYF
V: TRBV27; J: TRBJ1-6; CDR3: CASSLRTGYNSPLHF
V: TRBV6-6; J: TRBJ1-5; CDR3: CATSILGSNQPQHF
V: TRBV6-6; J: TRBJ2-1; CDR3: CASSYRAAVDNEQFF
V: TRBV10-3; J: TRBJ1-5; CDR3: CAISEPPNDTPQHF
V: TRBV9; J: TRBJ2-1; CDR3: CASSVVERSEQFF
V: TRBV7-9; J: TRBJ2-1; CDR3: CASTPVYNEQFF
V: TRBV5-6; J: TRBJ2-2; CDR3: CASSLAVRQTTGELFF
V: TRBV6-1; J: TRBJ2-3; CDR3: CASSGSSGGHIDTQYF
V: TRBV7-9; J: TRBJ2-1; CDR3: CASSRGQGVYNEQFF
V: TRBV7-8; J: TRBJ1-2; CDR3: CASSTNQGAYGYTF
V: TRBV6-5; J: TRBJ2-2; CDR3: CASSWTGELFF
V: TRBV20-1; J: TRBJ1-2; CDR3: CSARGQGGYTF
V: TRBV28; J: TRBJ2-7; CDR3: CASSPPDRNYEQYF
V: TRBV27; J: TRBJ2-1; CDR3: CASSLSGTSGVYNEQFF
V: TRBV10-3; J: TRBJ1-1; CDR3: CAISEGQGGTEAFF
V: TRBV6-6; J: TRBJ1-5; CDR3: CASSYPTDLNQPQHF
V: TRBV30; J: TRBJ2-5; CDR3: CAWRWQGQETQYF
V: TRBV7-2; J: TRBJ2-2; CDR3: CASSLSRTITGELFF
V: TRBV5-6; J: TRBJ2-2; CDR3: CASIRRDTGELFF
V: TRBV28; J: TRBJ1-5; CDR3: CASRPGRGRQPQHF
V: TRBV5-1; J: TRBJ2-5; CDR3: CASSLERAQETQYF
V: TRBV28; J: TRBJ1-2; CDR3: CASSLVNRLHLYGYTF
V: TRBV29-1; J: TRBJ2-5; CDR3: CSAGLRGREETQYF
V: TRBV28; J: TRBJ2-5; CDR3: CASSPLGSREETQYF
V: TRBV7-2; J: TRBJ1-5; CDR3: CASSLAGDQPQHF
V: TRBV5-4; J: TRBJ2-2; CDR3: CASSLGLAVNTGELFF
V: TRBV7-2; J: TRBJ1-2; CDR3: CASSLGGGYGYTF
V: TRBV18; J: TRBJ1-2; CDR3: CASSPPGQGASGYTF
V: TRBV6-5; J: TRBJ1-1; CDR3: CASSYLTGAGGTEAFF
V: TRBV4-1; J: TRBJ2-6; CDR3: CASSPQGSGANVLTF
V: TRBV6-1; J: TRBJ1-6; CDR3: CASRDSNFNSPLHF
V: TRBV2; J: TRBJ1-1; CDR3: CASSERRTANTEAFF
V: TRBV19; J: TRBJ2-1; CDR3: CASSTQGNPPRNEQFF
V: TRBV5-4; J: TRBJ2-3; CDR3: CASSRSLADLTDTQYF
V: TRBV7-9; J: TRBJ2-6; CDR3: CASSDNPGSGANVLTF
V: TRBV18; J: TRBJ1-1; CDR3: CASSPKQGDTEAFF
V: TRBV5-1; J: TRBJ2-1; CDR3: CASSWRGNDEQFF
V: TRBV7-9; J: TRBJ1-1; CDR3: CASSPGQLILNTEAFF
V: TRBV29-1; J: TRBJ2-3; CDR3: CSVGGGVADTQYF